This T cell receptor beta chain was profiled in a study of T cells in Graves' hyperthyroidism and ophthalmopathy. As for the study in general: Once the initial diagnosis was made, peripheral blood was obtained before any treatment.

What was amplified from RNA transcripts were TCR beta CDR3 regions. The TCR CDR3 was amplified in a first-round RT-PCR using the HTBI primer set. Each CDR3 protein gets one entry after TCRdb re-called the multiplex PCR reads with MiXCR. The table includes roughly 240,000 distinct CDR3 sequences, over 15% detected once. Germline loops: CDR1 MNHEY, CDR2 SVGEGT. The CDR3 is 14 amino acids. Deletions cut 3 bases from V and 1 base from J, with 8 bases between. The V and J genes are TRBV6-2 or TRBV6-3 and TRBJ2-3; tentative D call: TRBD2 (5 bases). Sample: blood. The receptor was isolated from a young woman with Graves' ophthalmopathy. The CDR3 loop is CASSYVGGTDTQYF. CDR3 nucleotide sequence: TGTGCCAGCAGTTATGTGGGAGGCACAGATACGCAGTATTTT.